This T cell receptor (beta chain) came from a study of blood T cell repertoires in COVID-19. Across the study: From the United States, Italy and Spain came samples of acute and convalescent COVID-19. T cells, B-cell-depleted T cells, or PBMCs supplied cDNA or gDNA.

Unmatched junction bases numbered 15, after V lost 4 bases and J lost 6 bases. There are 17 residues in the CDR3. Germline V gene sequence: CDR1 LNHDA, CDR2 SQIVND (reference sequence). Per the study methods: The authors estimated nucleated cell counts from reference gene primer amplification. This table comes from immunoSEQ multiplex PCR, and its TCRdb copy is limited to in-frame clones, with some not included. Clonal size and the V and J genes are those of that table, whereas D and trimming came from the DNA. The table shows over 200,000 clones, with 88% occurring only once. The chain couples TRBV19 to TRBJ1-2; TRBD1 aligns across 9 bases. The sequence was collected from a human donor in a cohort sampled during active COVID-19. The sample comprised peripheral blood. The CDR3 sequence is CASSNSRGHRGLHGYTF. Written as DNA, the CDR3 is TGTGCCAGTAGTAACTCTCGCGGGCACAGGGGGCTCCATGGCTACACCTTC.